This entry lists 16 T cell receptor beta chains sequenced from one sample in a study of T cell responses to AZD1222 COVID-19 vaccine. The protocol was immunoSEQ multiplex PCR, while the TCRdb copy is restricted to in-frame clones and leaves out a portion. The top ten clones hold 15% to 20% of a sample with 95,000 to 100,000 clones, about 90% of them seen once. The sample was peripheral blood, taken on day 0 of AZD1222 vaccination. All receptors derive from an adult in good health.

This chain links TRBV9 with TRBJ2-7; unclear D gene. The germline V and J ends were trimmed by 2 bases and 6 bases, with 6 bases remaining between them. Germline V gives CDR1 SGDLS, CDR2 YYNGEE. This CDR3 region has 11 residues. CDR3 in DNA: TGTGCCAGCAGCGTGAAGGGCGAGCAGTACTTC. Translation: CASSVKGEQYF. Full variable domain (remainder filled in from reference TRBV9 and TRBJ2-7): DSGVTQTPKHLITATGQRVTLRCSPRSGDLSVYWYQQSLDQGLQFLIQYYNGEERAKGNILERFSAQQFPDLHSELNLSSLELGDSALYFCASSVKGEQYFGPGTRLTVT.

The chain joins TRBV10-3 to TRBJ1-6; 9 positions agree with TRBD1. This CDR3 is built from 14 residues. The ends lost 6 bases at V and 10 bases at J; junction bases unmatched: 7. CDR1 is ENHRY and CDR2 is SYGVKD in the germline V gene. CDR3 sequence (DNA): TGTGCCATCAGACAACAGGGGGCTGAATCACCCCTCCACTTT. It is translated as CAIRQQGAESPLHF.

The chain carries TRBV5-6 and TRBJ2-7; 8 bases are a match to TRBD1. The J segment lost 4 bases and the V segment lost 5 bases, leaving 11 bases of the junction unmatched. The CDR3 is 15 amino acids. CDR1 is SGHDT, CDR2 YYEEEE, per germline. DNA of the CDR3: TGTGCCAGCAGGAACCCGGGGACAGGATCTTACGAGCAGTACTTC. It yields the protein CASRNPGTGSYEQYF.

The rearrangement uses TRBV5-5 and TRBJ1-6; 9 positions agree with TRBD1. The CDR3 has 14 residues. V was pared by 4 bases and J by 9 bases, with 5 bases of the junction left unmatched. Germline-derived CDR1 and CDR2 are SGHKS and YYEKEE (reference sequence). The CDR3 sequence: CASSPDRGFSPLHF. The DNA for the CDR3 is TGTGCCAGCAGCCCCGACAGGGGGTTTTCACCCCTCCACTTT.

The chain joins TRBV5-1 to TRBJ2-4; 12 bases are a match to TRBD2. Trimming cost V 1 base and J 0 bases; bases outside gene matches: 5. The germline CDR1 and CDR2 sequences are SGHRS and YFSETQ. The CDR3 consists of 18 residues. CDR3 protein: CASSLSPSGRVAKNIQYF. CDR3 DNA: TGCGCCAGCAGCTTGAGCCCTAGCGGGAGGGTAGCCAAAAACATTCAGTACTTC.

The V call is TRBV5-6, the J call TRBJ2-1, with 8 bases that match TRBD1. Germline V CDR1 and CDR2: SGHDT, YYEEEE. V shed 6 bases, J shed 2 bases, and the junction held 13 bases outside the gene matches. The CDR3 covers 17 residues. CDR3 bases: TGTGCCAGCAAACCAATTGGGACAGGATTGCCCTACAATGAGCAGTTCTTC. This encodes CASKPIGTGLPYNEQFF. Using reference TRBV5-6 and TRBJ2-1 for the parts outside the CDR3, the full variable domain is DAGVTQSPTHLIKTRGQQVTLRCSPKSGHDTVSWYQQALGQGPQFIFQYYEEEERQRGNFPDRFSGHQFPNYSSELNVNALLLGDSALYLCASKPIGTGLPYNEQFFGPGTRLTVL.

This clone turned up a few times. The chain links TRBV2 to TRBJ1-3, with D perhaps matching TRBD1 (6 bases). From germline, CDR1 is SNHLY and CDR2 FYNNEI. V shed 0 bases and J shed 0 bases, with 9 bases lying between them. CDR3 length equals 16 residues. The CDR3 loop reads CASSEAQGSSGNTIYF. The CDR3 DNA reads as TGTGCCAGCAGTGAAGCCCAGGGGAGCTCTGGAAACACCATATATTTT.

J is TRBJ2-7 and V is TRBV27, with 7 bases lining up with TRBD1. CDR3 length: 15 amino acids. After removal of 6 bases from V and 5 bases from J, the junction contained 13 bases not matched to a gene. Germline loops: CDR1 MNHEY, CDR2 SMNVEV (reference sequence). The CDR3 nucleotides read TGTGCCAGCAGGACGCGACAGGGAGTGTTCCACGAGCAGTACTTC. Its protein is CASRTRQGVFHEQYF.

The chain is built from TRBV3-1 (or the pseudogene TRBV3-2) and TRBJ2-5, with D uncertain. Germline V gives CDR1 LGHDT, CDR2 YNNKEL (reference sequence). The ends were cut back, 5 bases at V and 2 bases at J, with 9 bases in the middle. The CDR3 runs to 13 residues. The CDR3 DNA sequence: TGTGCCAGCAGCACTCACGGACAAGAGACCCAGTACTTC. It translates to CASSTHGQETQYF.

The chain links TRBV28 to TRBJ1-2, with 9 bases that match TRBD1. CDR3 length equals 15 residues. CDR1 is MDHEN and CDR2 is SYDVKM in the germline V gene. The V gene end was trimmed by 5 bases and the J gene end by 5 bases; junction bases not matched to a gene: 9. The CDR3 region is CASSHYRGLGYGYTF. The CDR3 DNA sequence: TGTGCCAGCAGTCACTACAGGGGGCTTGGGTATGGCTACACCTTC.

The rearrangement joins TRBV5-6 to TRBJ1-2; possible D gene TRBD1, 5 bases. Germline loops: CDR1 SGHDT, CDR2 YYEEEE. The CDR3 is made up of 16 amino acids. Trimming pared 0 bases from V and 2 bases from J, leaving 14 bases between. The CDR3 here is CASSLAGRVGNYGYTF. CDR3 DNA sequence: TGTGCCAGCAGCTTGGCCGGCAGGGTTGGGAACTATGGCTACACCTTC.

CDR3 in DNA: TGTGCCAGCAGTCGTACAGGGGATTCCGAGCAGTACTTC. This encodes CASSRTGDSEQYF. The chain is built from TRBV6-5 and TRBJ2-7; 7 bases map to TRBD1. V lost 5 bases, J lost 6 bases, and 7 bases stayed unmatched. The germline CDR1 and CDR2 sequences are MNHEY and SVGAGI. This CDR3 has 13 amino acids.

The V gene is TRBV11-2, the J gene TRBJ2-2, with 9 bases lining up with TRBD2. The CDR3 sequence is 18 residues long. V shed 5 bases and J 0 bases; nucleotides not matched to a gene: 10. Germline V gene sequence: CDR1 SGHAT, CDR2 FQNNGV. The DNA for the CDR3 is TGTGCCAGCAGCGCAACAGCCCCTAGCGGGGCGAACACCGGGGAGCTGTTTTTT. It encodes CASSATAPSGANTGELFF.

The chain is built from TRBV4-1 and TRBJ2-1; a weak D match, TRBD2 (5 bases). This CDR3 is 16 amino acids long. Per germline, CDR1 MGHRA and CDR2 YSYEKL. V was cut by 0 bases and J by 1 base, with 10 bases left in between. CDR3 protein: CASSQDNSGSYNEQFF. CDR3 sequence (DNA): TGCGCCAGCAGCCAAGATAATTCGGGGTCCTACAATGAGCAGTTCTTC.

This rearrangement joins TRBV6-5 to TRBJ2-1; 8 bases agree with TRBD2. Per the germline V gene, CDR1 is MNHEY and CDR2 is SVGAGI. With 7 bases clipped from V and 8 bases from J, the junction kept 13 bases outside the gene matches. The CDR3 consists of 15 residues. The CDR3 DNA reads TGTGCCAGCATTTTCGGGGACGGGAGGGTGGATGAGCAGTTCTTC. This translates into CASIFGDGRVDEQFF.

This sequence joins TRBV5-1 and TRBJ2-1; the match to TRBD1 covers 9 bases. The CDR3 has 15 residues. The germline V gene encodes CDR1 SGHRS and CDR2 YFSETQ. V was pared by 7 bases and J by 3 bases, with 8 bases of the junction left unmatched. For the CDR3, the DNA is TGCGCCAGCGCGAGACCGGGACAGGGCTACAATGAGCAGTTCTTC. Protein: CASARPGQGYNEQFF.